The 2 T cell receptor beta chains presented below share a single source sample, sequenced in a study of T cell responses to AZD1222 COVID-19 vaccine. The repertoire was sequenced with immunoSEQ multiplex PCR; TCRdb's copy has only in-frame clones and lacks some. Of about 140,000 clones in the sample, 70% to 90% were seen once. Source: peripheral blood, taken on day 0 of AZD1222 vaccination. These receptors originate from an adult in good health.

The chain carries TRBV29-1 and TRBJ1-1; 7 positions match TRBD1. The ends lost 4 bases at V and 5 bases at J; junction bases unmatched: 10. Per germline, CDR1 SQVTM and CDR2 ANQGSEA. The CDR3 runs 14 residues. This chain's CDR3 is CSVGDREKKTEAFF. In nucleotides, the CDR3 is TGCAGCGTTGGCGACAGGGAAAAAAAAACTGAAGCTTTCTTT.

The chain links TRBV12-3 or TRBV12-4 to TRBJ1-2, with D perhaps matching TRBD1 (5 bases). The CDR3 sequence is 13 residues long. Trimming removed 5 bases from V and 8 bases from J, with 15 bases in between. The CDR3 nucleotides read TGTGCCAGCAGTCCCCTAAGGGACCACGGCTACACCTTC. This codes for CASSPLRDHGYTF.